This T cell receptor beta chain originates from a study of blood T cell repertoires in COVID-19. Overall study context: Researchers got acute and convalescent COVID-19 samples from the United States, Italy and Spain.

Sequenced by immunoSEQ multiplex PCR; TCRdb stores in-frame clones only, minus some. Of 230,000 or so clones in the sample, roughly 84% were seen once. The clonotype was recovered from a man in his forties or fifties with active or convalescent COVID-19. The sequenced material came from peripheral blood.

The CDR3 coding sequence is TGTGCCAGCAGTCCGGAGACAGGGACGACTAATGAAAAACTGTTTTTT. Protein: CASSPETGTTNEKLFF. This chain links TRBV28 with TRBJ1-4, with 7 bases that match TRBD1. The junction had 8 bases not matched to a gene; V was cut back by 5 bases and J by 2 bases. Germline CDR1 reads MDHEN; CDR2 reads SYDVKM. The CDR3 loop spans 16 amino acids.